This T cell receptor (beta chain) emerged from a study of blood T cell repertoires in COVID-19. Study background: The origin of the acute and convalescent COVID-19 samples was the United States, Italy and Spain. Nucleic acid was either cDNA or gDNA, and it came from T cells, B-cell-depleted T cells, or PBMCs.

The CDR3 consists of 14 residues. The germline V gene encodes CDR1 SGHRS and CDR2 YFSETQ. Between the trimmed V and J ends, which lost 4 bases and 1 base, there was a span of 12 bases. Only in-frame clones appear in the TCRdb table, and some are missing; sequencing was by immunoSEQ multiplex PCR. The sample lists 300,000 or so clones; roughly 86% were seen once. The chain combines TRBV5-1 with TRBJ2-7; D not resolved. This TCR was sampled from a woman aged 45-60 years who had recovered from COVID-19. What was sequenced was peripheral blood. The DNA of the CDR3 is TGCGCCAGCAGCCTTATGTCTTCGTCCTACGAGCAGTACTTC. It translates to CASSLMSSSYEQYF.